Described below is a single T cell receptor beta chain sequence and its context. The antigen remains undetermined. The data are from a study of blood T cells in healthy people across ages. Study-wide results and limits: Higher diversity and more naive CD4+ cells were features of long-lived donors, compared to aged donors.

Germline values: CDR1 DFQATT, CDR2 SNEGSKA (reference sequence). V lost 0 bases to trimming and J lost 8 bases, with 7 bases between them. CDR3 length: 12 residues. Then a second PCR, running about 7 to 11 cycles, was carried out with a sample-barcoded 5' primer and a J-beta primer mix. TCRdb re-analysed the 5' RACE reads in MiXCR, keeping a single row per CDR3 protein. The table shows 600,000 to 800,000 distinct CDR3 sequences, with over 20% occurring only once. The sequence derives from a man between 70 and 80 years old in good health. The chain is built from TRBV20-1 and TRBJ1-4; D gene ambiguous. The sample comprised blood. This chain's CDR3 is CSARDLDEKLFF. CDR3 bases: TGCAGTGCTAGAGATCTTGACGAAAAACTGTTTTTT.